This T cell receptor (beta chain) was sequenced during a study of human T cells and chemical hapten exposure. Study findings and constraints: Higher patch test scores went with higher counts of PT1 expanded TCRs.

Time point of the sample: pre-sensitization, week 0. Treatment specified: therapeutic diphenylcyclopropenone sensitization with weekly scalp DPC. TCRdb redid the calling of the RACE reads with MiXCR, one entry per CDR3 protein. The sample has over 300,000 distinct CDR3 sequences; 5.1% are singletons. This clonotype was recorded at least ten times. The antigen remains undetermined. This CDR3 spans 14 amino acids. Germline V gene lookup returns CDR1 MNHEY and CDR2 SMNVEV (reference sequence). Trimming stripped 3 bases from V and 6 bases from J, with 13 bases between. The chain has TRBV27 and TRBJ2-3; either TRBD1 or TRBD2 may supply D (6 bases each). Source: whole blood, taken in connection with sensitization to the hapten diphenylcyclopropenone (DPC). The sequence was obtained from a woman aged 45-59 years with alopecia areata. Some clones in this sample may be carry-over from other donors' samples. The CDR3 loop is CASSFRERGDTQYF. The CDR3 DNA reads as TGTGCCAGCAGTTTCCGGGAGAGGGGGGATACGCAGTATTTT.